This TCR beta chain was recorded in a study of blood T cells in healthy people across ages. This CDR3 region has 14 residues. Germline CDR1 reads SGDLS; CDR2 reads YYNGEE. V shed 10 bases and J shed 7 bases, with 21 bases lying between them. The second PCR ran roughly 7 to 12 cycles with a sample-barcoded 5' primer and J-beta primers. TCRdb redid the calling of the 5' RACE reads with MiXCR, one entry per CDR3 protein. Of about a million distinct CDR3 sequences listed, around two fifths are singletons. Sequences were obtained from blood. This sequence was found in a man aged 18 to 35 in good health. The chain is built from TRBV9 and TRBJ2-1; D might be TRBD1 (6 bases). CDR3 bases: TGTGCCGGCAACCCCGAAACAGGGTTTAATGAGCAGTTCTTC. Protein sequence: CAGNPETGFNEQFF.